This T cell receptor (beta chain) was identified in a study of OX40 agonist ivuxolimab in advanced cancers. Study-level background: Patients assigned to dose escalation were diagnosed with hepatocellular carcinoma, melanoma, renal cell or head and neck cancer. Those enrolled were 82.7% male, with a mean age of around 57 years and ages from 23 to 79. Whole-study results and caveats: CD4+ T cells averaged fewer expanded clones than CD8+ T cells.

This clone was observed a handful of times. Its antigen is currently unknown. The data were produced by immunoSEQ multiplex PCR, yet TCRdb's version contains in-frame clones alone and is incomplete. The sample lists fewer than 85,000 clones; around four fifths were seen once. V shed 7 bases and J shed 0 bases, with 14 bases lying between them. This CDR3 is 14 amino acids long. Per germline, CDR1 SGHRS and CDR2 YFSETQ. This material consisted of CD4+ or CD8+ T cells sorted from blood, taken in a trial of the OX40 agonist ivuxolimab. The sequence was collected from an adult with an advanced solid tumor such as melanoma, head and neck, liver or kidney cancer. The gene calls are TRBV5-1 and TRBJ2-7; perhaps TRBD1 as D (6 bases). The CDR3 loop reads CASGPRQASYEQYF. The CDR3 bases are TGCGCCAGCGGCCCCCGACAGGCCTCCTACGAGCAGTACTTC.